This paragraph covers one TCR beta chain sequence. Its antigen is unknown. This CDR3 is 15 amino acids long. The germline CDR1 and CDR2 sequences are SGHTA and FQGTGA. The ends lost 5 bases at V and 4 bases at J; junction bases unmatched: 3. This sample is drawn from a study of CD8 T cells in Susac syndrome. RNA in amounts of roughly 0.45 to 1 ug was reverse transcribed with random hexamers. Amplification of TCR beta CDR3 by immunoSEQ multiplex PCR spanned 54 Vbeta and 13 Jbeta. TCRdb passed the immunoSEQ multiplex PCR reads through MiXCR, listing each CDR3 protein once. Of 150,000 to 200,000 distinct CDR3 sequences listed, 90% to 95% are singletons. Study-level points and caveats: Where Susac syndrome CD4+ T cell repertoires were concerned, no clonal expansion was evident.

Fulfillment of recently defined diagnostic criteria for definite or probable disease was shown by the patients with Susac syndrome. Negative magnetic isolation gave CD8+ and CD4+ cells; FACS enriched CD8+ TEMRA. This chain joins TRBV7-3 and TRBJ2-2; 11 bases agree with TRBD2. Sequencing was performed on CD4+ T cells from PBMCs. The TCR originated in a human donor with Susac syndrome. The CDR3 loop is CASSTGLAGTGELFF. The CDR3 nucleotides read TGTGCCAGCAGCACTGGACTAGCGGGCACCGGGGAGCTGTTTTTT.